This is a list of T cell receptor beta chains from one sample in a study of identical twins. TCRdb used MiXCR to reprocess the 5' RACE reads, holding one entry per CDR3 protein. Here the sample spans about 330,000 distinct CDR3 sequences, about 12% being singletons. The sample was also linked to a second study, of yellow fever vaccine responses in identical twins.

Source material: CD8+ T cells sorted from blood. The receptors originated from a woman younger than 35 in good health. Both conserved end residues are part of each CDR3. The D gene is left open where the match is weak. Expanded clones are given a class, and other clones once, few, many or no size at all.

cdr3_length,d_call,clone_size,v_call,j_call,cdr3_aa,cdr3_nt
16,.,many,TRBV2,TRBJ2-1,CASSARQVGLRNEQFF,TGTGCCAGCAGTGCGAGGCAGGTCGGCCTCCGGAATGAGCAGTTCTTC
15,.,.,TRBV11-2,TRBJ2-7,CASSLAAGSSYEQYF,TGTGCCAGCAGCTTAGCGGCGGGAAGCTCCTACGAGCAGTACTTC
18,TRBD2,few,TRBV11-1,TRBJ2-7,CASSSEPPGLAFSYEQYF,TGTGCCAGCAGTTCCGAACCCCCGGGACTAGCGTTCTCCTACGAGCAGTACTTC
15,.,.,TRBV6-1,TRBJ2-5,CASRTFDGPGETQYF,TGTGCCAGCAGAACCTTCGACGGGCCCGGGGAGACCCAGTACTTC
16,TRBD2,.,TRBV28,TRBJ2-2,CASSPLSGSGGGELFF,TGTGCCAGCAGTCCGCTTAGCGGGAGTGGTGGCGGGGAGCTGTTTTTT
15,.,.,TRBV2,TRBJ2-3,CASSGETPAGDTQYF,TGTGCCAGCAGCGGAGAGACCCCGGCGGGGGATACGCAGTATTTT
14,.,few,TRBV6-1,TRBJ2-5,CASTWGPNQETQYF,TGTGCCAGCACCTGGGGACCCAACCAAGAGACCCAGTACTTC
15,.,few,TRBV6-5,TRBJ2-3,CASSYSGTRGDTQYF,TGTGCCAGCAGTTACTCCGGGACCCGCGGGGATACGCAGTATTTT
15,TRBD2,.,TRBV7-6,TRBJ2-7,CASSGWREEGYEQYF,TGTGCCAGCAGCGGATGGCGGGAGGAGGGCTACGAGCAGTACTTC
15,.,many,TRBV12-3/TRBV12-4,TRBJ2-7,CASSLAPGPSYEQYF,TGTGCCAGCAGTTTAGCTCCAGGGCCCTCCTACGAGCAGTACTTC
15,.,many,TRBV6-5,TRBJ2-2,CASSYSISNTGELFF,TGTGCCAGCAGTTACTCCATATCGAACACCGGGGAGCTGTTTTTT
12,.,.,TRBV2,TRBJ2-7,CASNTGPHEQYF,TGTGCCAGCAATACGGGACCCCACGAGCAGTACTTC
14,TRBD1,.,TRBV7-9,TRBJ2-1,CASRPPEGQHEQFF,TGTGCCAGCCGCCCACCAGAGGGACAGCATGAGCAGTTCTTC
20,TRBD1,many,TRBV4-1,TRBJ2-1,CASSREDWGQTTSSYNEQFF,TGCGCCAGCAGCCGAGAAGATTGGGGACAGACAACAAGCTCCTACAATGAGCAGTTCTTC
12,.,few,TRBV2,TRBJ2-7,CASTGQNYEQYF,TGTGCCAGCACGGGGCAGAACTACGAGCAGTACTTC
17,TRBD2,.,TRBV2,TRBJ2-1,CASRGGLAGATYNEQFF,TGTGCCAGCAGGGGAGGACTAGCGGGGGCAACCTACAATGAGCAGTTCTTC
18,.,few,TRBV3-1,TRBJ2-5,CASSQDIRPPQPQETQYF,TGTGCCAGCAGCCAAGATATCCGGCCTCCCCAGCCTCAAGAGACCCAGTACTTC
16,TRBD2,.,TRBV6-5,TRBJ2-1,CASSYSAGGPSNEQFF,TGTGCCAGCAGTTACTCGGCGGGAGGGCCGTCCAATGAGCAGTTCTTC
17,TRBD1,.,TRBV7-9,TRBJ2-1,CASSHWSIWDRGGEQFF,TGTGCCAGCAGCCACTGGTCAATCTGGGACAGGGGTGGGGAGCAGTTCTTC
12,TRBD2,.,TRBV20-1,TRBJ2-1,CSAREGLAASFF,TGCAGTGCTAGAGAGGGACTAGCCGCGTCGTTCTTC
15,.,.,TRBV9,TRBJ1-5,CASSVGGGVSQPQHF,TGTGCCAGCAGCGTAGGTGGAGGGGTAAGTCAGCCCCAGCATTTT
14,TRBD1,few,TRBV6-5,TRBJ2-5,CASSCLRGQETQYF,TGTGCCAGCAGTTGTCTCAGGGGGCAAGAGACCCAGTACTTC
17,.,many,TRBV24-1,TRBJ1-3,CATSDLTGRSSGNTIYF,TGTGCCACCAGTGATTTGACAGGTCGAAGCTCTGGAAACACCATATATTTT
15,.,few,TRBV28,TRBJ2-2,CASSLLPTNTGELFF,TGTGCCAGCAGTTTACTACCGACAAACACCGGGGAGCTGTTTTTT
14,.,few,TRBV5-1,TRBJ1-5,CASSLEQVNQPQHF,TGCGCCAGCAGCTTAGAGCAGGTTAATCAGCCCCAGCATTTT
16,TRBD2,few,TRBV10-2,TRBJ2-7,CASSVGLAGALYEQYF,TGCGCCAGCAGTGTGGGGCTAGCGGGTGCTCTCTACGAGCAGTACTTC
14,.,few,TRBV28,TRBJ2-7,CASSPGLISYEQYF,TGTGCCAGCAGTCCAGGACTGATCTCCTACGAGCAGTACTTC
15,.,many,TRBV29-1,TRBJ2-2,CSVEDSEKNTGELFF,TGCAGCGTTGAGGACAGCGAAAAGAACACCGGGGAGCTGTTTTTT
15,.,.,TRBV6-5,TRBJ1-6,CASSTSTVNNSPLHF,TGTGCCAGCAGTACATCGACAGTCAATAATTCACCCCTCCACTTT
19,TRBD2,.,TRBV15,TRBJ2-2,CATSRDRVAGVQQGGELFF,TGTGCCACCAGCAGAGATCGGGTAGCGGGGGTCCAGCAGGGCGGGGAGCTGTTTTTT
16,.,many,TRBV7-6,TRBJ2-7,CASSLCPRDNSYEQYF,TGTGCCAGCAGCTTATGTCCCCGGGACAACTCCTACGAGCAGTACTTC
14,TRBD1,few,TRBV7-9,TRBJ2-7,CATDARTGAYEQYF,TGTGCCACCGACGCCAGGACAGGGGCCTACGAGCAGTACTTC
17,TRBD1,.,TRBV4-1,TRBJ1-4,CASSQIGQGATNEKLFF,TGCGCCAGCAGCCAGATAGGACAGGGTGCAACTAATGAAAAACTGTTTTTT
13,.,few,TRBV12-3/TRBV12-4,TRBJ1-2,CASSLGVGAGYTF,TGTGCCAGCAGTTTAGGGGTAGGGGCCGGCTACACCTTC
14,.,.,TRBV5-6,TRBJ1-1,CASSLDTLNTEAFF,TGTGCCAGCAGCTTGGACACCTTGAACACTGAAGCTTTCTTT
17,.,.,TRBV7-6,TRBJ2-7,CASSLGPSRSSTYEQYF,TGTGCCAGCAGCTTAGGCCCCTCCCGGTCAAGTACGTACGAGCAGTACTTC
15,TRBD2,few,TRBV5-1,TRBJ2-1,CASSLPGLASDEQFF,TGCGCCAGCAGCCTCCCGGGACTAGCGTCGGATGAGCAGTTCTTC
16,.,many,TRBV11-2,TRBJ2-1,CASSRGGGPGYYEQFF,TGTGCCAGCAGCCGAGGGGGAGGGCCGGGTTATTATGAGCAGTTCTTC
14,.,few,TRBV6-5,TRBJ1-1,CASSWIGGNTEAFF,TGTGCCAGCAGTTGGATTGGTGGAAACACTGAAGCTTTCTTT
15,TRBD2,.,TRBV10-2,TRBJ2-1,CASSDLGGRGHEQFF,TGCGCCAGCAGTGACCTGGGCGGGAGAGGCCATGAGCAGTTCTTC
18,TRBD1,many,TRBV24-1,TRBJ2-1,CATSDPTRQGRSNNEQFF,TGTGCCACCAGTGATCCAACTCGACAGGGTCGGTCGAACAATGAGCAGTTCTTC
14,.,few,TRBV6-2/TRBV6-3,TRBJ2-5,CASSYRAWQETQYF,TGTGCCAGCAGTTACAGGGCTTGGCAAGAGACCCAGTACTTC
13,.,.,TRBV2,TRBJ2-5,CASSEAGEETQYF,TGTGCCAGCAGTGAAGCAGGGGAAGAGACCCAGTACTTC
16,TRBD2,.,TRBV20-1,TRBJ2-1,CCARDAASGGAAEQFF,TGCTGTGCTAGAGATGCGGCTAGCGGGGGGGCCGCTGAGCAGTTCTTC
13,.,few,TRBV10-3,TRBJ1-5,CAISLDTNQPQHF,TGTGCCATCAGCCTGGACACAAATCAGCCCCAGCATTTT
14,TRBD1,.,TRBV29-1,TRBJ2-1,CSVGRQGIYNEQFF,TGCAGCGTGGGAAGACAGGGCATTTACAATGAGCAGTTCTTC
16,TRBD2,.,TRBV27,TRBJ2-3,CASSAEGLAGTDTQYF,TGTGCCAGCAGTGCCGAGGGACTAGCGGGAACAGATACGCAGTATTTT
14,.,.,TRBV11-1,TRBJ2-5,CASSTGKRQETQYF,TGTGCCAGCAGCACCGGGAAGAGGCAGGAGACCCAGTACTTC
11,.,many,TRBV7-9,TRBJ1-1,CASYMGTEAFF,TGTGCCAGCTACATGGGGACTGAAGCTTTCTTT
12,.,few,TRBV4-2,TRBJ2-3,CASSQGGDRSYF,TGTGCCAGCAGCCAAGGGGGGGACAGATCGTATTTT
15,.,.,TRBV29-1,TRBJ2-2,CSVEAESGVAGELFF,TGCAGCGTTGAAGCGGAGTCAGGGGTGGCCGGGGAGCTGTTTTTT
16,TRBD2,few,TRBV28,TRBJ2-3,CASRAGLAGGTDTQYF,TGTGCCAGCAGGGCCGGACTAGCGGGGGGCACAGATACGCAGTATTTT
12,.,few,TRBV12-5,TRBJ1-1,CASGFPGEEAFF,TGTGCTAGTGGTTTCCCAGGGGAGGAAGCTTTCTTT